This T cell receptor (beta chain) came from a study of tissue T cells after allogeneic stem cell transplantation. TCRbeta CDR3 was sequenced at survey depth with template counts. The assay was immunoSEQ multiplex PCR, and TCRdb's table has in-frame clones only and misses some. Among about 22,000 clones listed, around 70% were seen once. General study results and limits: Motif-based clustering found tissue-specific repertoire signatures shared across patients, though few clones were shared. Anatomically similar tissues had similar TCR repertoires within each patient. Only a limited share of tissue TCRs appeared in blood or spleen.

J gave up 3 bases and V 5 bases, and 5 bases lay outside the gene matches. The CDR3 has 15 amino acids. Germline-derived CDR1 and CDR2 are FNHDT and SITEND (reference sequence). About this clone: Its target is unknown. Gene and germline names: mouse. The missing CDR3 end, 1 residue past where the read stops, is filled in from the germline J gene.

The V call is TRBV19, the J call TRBJ2-2; 9 nucleotides match TRBD1. Sequences were obtained from spleen. The clonotype was recovered from a female BALB/c mouse in good health. The mouse line has the MHC haplotype H2-d. Incomplete CDR3 DNA: TGTGCCAGCAGGGACAGGGGACCTCACACCGGGCAGCTCTAC. Its translation is CASRDRGPHTGQLY. The entire CDR3 sequence reads CASRDRGPHTGQLYF.